This record concerns one T cell receptor beta chain sequence. These data belong to a study of T cell changes during pregnancy in multiple sclerosis. The repertoire was sequenced with immunoSEQ multiplex PCR; TCRdb's copy has only in-frame clones and lacks some. The data contain 30,000 to 45,000 clones, around 90% of them singletons. Trimming removed 4 bases from V and 4 bases from J, with 8 bases in between. Germline V lookup: CDR1 GTSNPN, CDR2 SVGIG (reference sequence). The CDR3 contains 12 residues. The chain carries TRBV30 and TRBJ1-3; D unresolved. The TCR originated in a female donor with multiple sclerosis, enrolled in a pregnancy study. The sequences come from CD8+ T cells from peripheral blood mononuclear cells, collected after pregnancy. The CDR3 DNA is TGTGCCTGGAAGAGACTCGGAAACACCATATATTTT. Translating it yields CAWKRLGNTIYF.